The T cell receptor beta chain under discussion was sequenced for a study of chemoradiotherapy in HPV16-positive cancers. Study summary: A couple of HPV16-positive patients' cells yielded candidate HPV-specific clones and common motifs. Study results and caveats: HPV-responsive T-cell expansion during chemoradiotherapy was linked to improved recurrence-free survival in HPV16-positive patients. Only a couple of HPV16-positive patients supplied the functional HPV-specificity definition. During treatment, candidate HPV-specific clones and E7-related motifs expanded in tumor.

Remarks on this clone: The antigen remains unidentified.

CDR1 and CDR2 from the germline V gene are SQVTM and ANQGSEA. The CDR3 runs 12 residues. Deletions cut 2 bases from V and 3 bases from J, with 7 bases between. Sequencing was performed with immunoSEQ multiplex PCR; in TCRdb, only in-frame clones are kept and a portion is missing. The sample yields 25,000 to 30,000 clones, over 90% seen once. The receptor was isolated from a human donor with HPV-associated anogenital cancer. The chain couples TRBV29-1 to TRBJ1-2; D is uncertain. The sequencing used blood, collected from a patient who underwent chemoradiotherapy. The CDR3 DNA reads as TGCAGCGTTGAATTTGAGTACTATGGCTACACCTTC. This translates into CSVEFEYYGYTF.